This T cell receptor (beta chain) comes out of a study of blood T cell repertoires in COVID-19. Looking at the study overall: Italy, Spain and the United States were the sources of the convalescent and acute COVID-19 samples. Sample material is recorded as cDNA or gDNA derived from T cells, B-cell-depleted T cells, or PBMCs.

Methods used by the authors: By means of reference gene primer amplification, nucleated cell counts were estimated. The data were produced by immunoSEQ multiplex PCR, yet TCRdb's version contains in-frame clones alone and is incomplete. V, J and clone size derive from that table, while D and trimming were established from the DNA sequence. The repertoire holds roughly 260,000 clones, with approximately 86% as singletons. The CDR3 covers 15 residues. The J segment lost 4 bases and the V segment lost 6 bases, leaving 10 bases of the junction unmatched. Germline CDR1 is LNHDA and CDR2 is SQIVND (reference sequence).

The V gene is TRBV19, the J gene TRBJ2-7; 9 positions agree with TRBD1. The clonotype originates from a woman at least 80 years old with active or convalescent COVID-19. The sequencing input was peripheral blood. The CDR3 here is CASSPQGARNYEQYF. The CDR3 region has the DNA TGTGCCAGTAGCCCACAGGGGGCGCGGAATTACGAGCAGTACTTC.